This T cell receptor beta chain was captured in a study of response to subunit inactivated influenza vaccine. This clonotype was counted only a few times. Its antigen remains unknown. Study-wide points: Authors suggested each seasonal influenza vaccination recruits few new T cells.

V shed 3 bases and J 1 base; nucleotides not matched to a gene: 1. The CDR3 is 16 residues long. CDR1 KGHDR and CDR2 SFDVKD come from the germline V gene. TCRdb processed the RT-PCR reads anew with MiXCR; each CDR3 protein has one entry. This sample has under 750,000 distinct CDR3 sequences, with 10% to 15% found just once. The sequence came from a man aged 50-59 years who received an inactivated influenza vaccine. The chain is built from TRBV24-1 and TRBJ2-2; TRBD2 agrees at 10 bases. The sample consisted of PBMCs from blood, taken on the day of vaccination. In DNA form, the CDR3 reads TGTGCCACCAGTGATCCTAGCGGGAGGAACACCGGGGAGCTGTTTTTT. It specifies CATSDPSGRNTGELFF.